The 26 T cell receptor beta chains below were found in one sample sequenced in a study of cytomegalovirus exposure and HLA in healthy donors. The study ran its PCR with 60 Vbeta and 13 Jbeta primers. Some clones are missing from TCRdb's copy, which holds only in-frame ones; the method was immunoSEQ multiplex PCR. The table has more than 150,000 clones, 75% to 85% seen once; the top ten hold around 2.1%. Sequencing used PBMCs. The receptors originated from a woman aged 18-30 years in good health and CMV-seropositive.

The gene calls are TRBV30 and TRBJ1-2; weak D call: TRBD1 (5 bases). Trimming shortened V by 6 bases and J by 2 bases, and 13 bases separated the two germline ends. In germline, CDR1 is GTSNPN, CDR2 SVGIG (reference sequence). The CDR3 extends over 13 amino acids. CDR3 sequence reads: CACTGGSNYGYTF. CDR3 in DNA: TGTGCCTGTACCGGGGGGTCGAACTATGGCTACACCTTC.

The table lists this clone with a count of one. The chain employs TRBV18 and TRBJ1-4, with D unclear. The CDR3 length is 14 residues. Trimming removed 0 bases from V and 4 bases from J, with 6 bases in between. Germline CDR1 and CDR2: KGHSH and LQKENI. The CDR3 DNA follows: TGTGCCAGCTCACCACCGGGCCTTAATGAAAAACTGTTTTTT. Its translation is CASSPPGLNEKLFF.

The V and J genes are TRBV9 and TRBJ1-2; TRBD1 aligns across 7 bases. This CDR3 region has 15 residues. Per the germline V gene, CDR1 is SGDLS and CDR2 is YYNGEE. V was clipped by 0 bases and J by 4 bases; unmatched bases: 6. CDR3 DNA sequence: TGTGCCAGCAGCGTAGCTATAGCAGGGGGCTATGGCTACACCTTC. It yields the protein CASSVAIAGGYGYTF.

The chain recombines TRBV30 with TRBJ1-3; D is possibly TRBD1 (6 bases). V lost 1 base and J 3 bases, leaving 31 bases between the germline ends. The germline gives CDR1 GTSNPN, CDR2 SVGIG (reference sequence). The CDR3 is made up of 21 amino acids. The DNA of the CDR3 is TGTGCCTGGAGTGCCCTATCCCTGGCGGGGGAACGCGGACAGATTGGAAACACCATATATTTT. The encoded protein is CAWSALSLAGERGQIGNTIYF.

This clone was picked up a small number of times. The chain recombines TRBV15 with TRBJ2-4, with 12 bases fitting TRBD1. In germline, CDR1 is LNHNV, CDR2 YYDKDF (reference sequence). CDR3 length: 16 residues. V shed 8 bases and J 8 bases; nucleotides not matched to a gene: 13. CDR3 sequence reads: CATSRDRGRGRDIQYF. DNA for the CDR3: TGTGCCACCTCGCGGGACAGGGGGCGCGGTAGGGACATTCAGTACTTC.

A few counts support this clone. The chain combines TRBV5-4 with TRBJ2-5, with 9 bases identical to TRBD1. Germline-derived CDR1 and CDR2 are SGHNT and YYREEE (reference sequence). Losses at the gene ends were 4 bases for V and 5 bases for J; bases not matched to a gene: 6. The CDR3 length is 14 residues. The CDR3 DNA is TGTGCCAGCAGCACAACAGGGGGCCGGGAGACCCAGTACTTC. Encoded protein: CASSTTGGRETQYF.

The genes are TRBV2 and TRBJ2-3; TRBD1 aligns across 11 bases. The germline CDR1 and CDR2 sequences are SNHLY and FYNNEI. This CDR3 contains 15 residues. Germline trimming cut 6 bases from V and 2 bases from J; bases unmatched to any gene: 4. The CDR3 loop reads CASSGQGALTDTQYF. The CDR3 DNA reads TGTGCCAGCAGCGGACAGGGGGCCCTCACAGATACGCAGTATTTT.

The genes are TRBV5-5 and TRBJ2-2, with TRBD1 matching over 12 bases. The V segment lost 2 bases and the J segment 0 bases; nucleotides outside the gene matches: 5. The CDR3 sequence is 18 residues long. Germline values: CDR1 SGHKS, CDR2 YYEKEE (reference sequence). This CDR3 reads CASSLPGTGGTNTGELFF. In nucleotides, the CDR3 is TGTGCCAGCAGCTTACCCGGGACAGGGGGCACGAACACCGGGGAGCTGTTTTTT. Combining the CDR3 with reference TRBV5-5 and TRBJ2-2 gives the whole variable domain DAGVTQSPTHLIKTRGQQVTLRCSPISGHKSVSWYQQVLGQGPQFIFQYYEKEERGRGNFPDRFSARQFPNYSSELNVNALLLGDSALYLCASSLPGTGGTNTGELFFGEGSRLTVL.

The chain employs TRBV25-1 and TRBJ2-4; 7 bases are a match to TRBD1. CDR1 MGHDK and CDR2 SYGVNS come from the germline V gene. This CDR3 comprises 14 residues. The ends lost 4 bases at V and 6 bases at J; junction bases unmatched: 6. CDR3 coding DNA: TGTGCCAGCAGTGCCCAACAGGGGTTAAACATTCAGTACTTC. This encodes CASSAQQGLNIQYF.

The chain links TRBV19 to TRBJ1-1, with D hard to call. This CDR3 contains 15 residues. Germline-derived CDR1 and CDR2 are LNHDA and SQIVND (reference sequence). Trimming stripped 6 bases from V and 0 bases from J, with 14 bases between. The CDR3 DNA is TGTGCCAGTAGCCCCATTGGCCTCATGAACACTGAAGCTTTCTTT. This translates into CASSPIGLMNTEAFF.

The chain couples TRBV9 to TRBJ2-5; D is unclear. The CDR3 is 15 amino acids. Germline values: CDR1 SGDLS, CDR2 YYNGEE. Trimming shortened V by 4 bases and J by 5 bases, and 18 bases separated the two germline ends. The chain's CDR3 is CASSPHHGFYETQYF. In DNA, the CDR3 is TGTGCCAGCAGCCCCCACCACGGGTTTTACGAGACCCAGTACTTC.

The rearrangement links TRBV4-2 to TRBJ1-6, with D hard to call. V lost 2 bases, J lost 8 bases, and 10 bases lay in between. This CDR3 spans 14 amino acids. Germline assignment: CDR1 LGHNA and CDR2 YNFKEQ. CDR3 amino acids: CASSQKAGDSPLHF. The DNA for the CDR3 is TGTGCCAGCAGCCAAAAAGCGGGAGATTCACCCCTCCACTTT.

The chain carries TRBV9 and TRBJ2-1, with a tentative D call TRBD2 (7 bases). Germline-derived CDR1 and CDR2 are SGDLS and YYNGEE. Deletions cut 3 bases from V and 0 bases from J, with 13 bases between. The CDR3 length is 16 residues. DNA of the CDR3: TGTGCCAGCAGCGAGGGGGGGACCATCTCCTACAATGAGCAGTTCTTC. Translation: CASSEGGTISYNEQFF.

As DNA, the CDR3 is TGCGCCAGCAGCCAAGAAACTAGCCCGAACACTGAAGCTTTCTTT. This codes for CASSQETSPNTEAFF. This chain joins TRBV4-1 and TRBJ1-1; D gene unclear. The V end was cut by 0 bases, the J end by 1 base, with 9 bases between. This CDR3 is built from 15 residues. Looked up from germline, CDR1 is MGHRA and CDR2 is YSYEKL.

The genes are TRBV7-9 and TRBJ2-2, with D possibly matching TRBD1 (6 bases). The CDR3 sequence is 15 residues long. The germline gives CDR1 SEHNR, CDR2 FQNEAQ (reference sequence). V was cut by 4 bases and J by 6 bases, with 15 bases left in between. The CDR3 bases are TGTGCCAGCAGCTCGACGGTTTCAGGGGCCGGGGAGCTGTTTTTT. Translation gives CASSSTVSGAGELFF.

This chain connects TRBV29-1 to TRBJ2-2; 13 bases map to TRBD2. The V gene end was trimmed by 4 bases and the J gene end by 4 bases; junction bases not matched to a gene: 9. Germline CDR1 is SQVTM and CDR2 is ANQGSEA. The CDR3 runs 17 residues. Here the CDR3 DNA reads TGCAGCGTTGCCGGGACTAGCGGGGTAGGCGCCACCGGGGAGCTGTTTTTT. Amino acid sequence: CSVAGTSGVGATGELFF.

The chain recombines TRBV7-9 with TRBJ2-5, with 10 bases fitting TRBD2. After removal of 1 base from V and 6 bases from J, the junction contained 14 bases not matched to a gene. Germline V gives CDR1 SEHNR, CDR2 FQNEAQ (reference sequence). The CDR3 consists of 18 residues. The CDR3 DNA is TGTGCCAGCAGCTTAGATTTCCTCCAGCGGGGGGGCTATCAGACCCAGTACTTC. Its translation: CASSLDFLQRGGYQTQYF.

The chain employs TRBV5-3 and TRBJ2-7; TRBD1 matches 9 bases. TRBV5-3 is annotated as an ORF whose role is uncertain. The CDR3 is 14 amino acids. Germline trimming cut 5 bases from V and 2 bases from J; bases unmatched to any gene: 5. CDR3 region: CARSGQGTAYEQYF. DNA of the CDR3: TGTGCCAGAAGTGGACAGGGGACCGCCTACGAGCAGTACTTC.

The chain carries TRBV19 and TRBJ1-5, with D unclear. CDR3 length: 15 amino acids. Germline values: CDR1 LNHDA, CDR2 SQIVND (reference sequence). The V end lost 1 base, the J end lost 8 bases, and 15 bases lay between the germline ends. Here the CDR3 DNA reads TGTGCCAGTAGTATAGGGGCTACGGGATCGGAGCCCCAGCATTTT. Its protein is CASSIGATGSEPQHF. The complete variable domain, with remaining parts taken from reference TRBV19 and TRBJ1-5, reads DGGITQSPKYLFRKEGQNVTLSCEQNLNHDAMYWYRQDPGQGLRLIYYSQIVNDFQKGDIAEGYSVSREKKESFPLTVTSAQKNPTAFYLCASSIGATGSEPQHFGDGTRLSIL.

This clone was seen once. The chain is built from TRBV9 and TRBJ2-1; D call uncertain. The germline V gene encodes CDR1 SGDLS and CDR2 YYNGEE. Deletions cut 3 bases from V and 8 bases from J, with 9 bases between. The CDR3 is 12 amino acids. The CDR3 DNA sequence: TGTGCCAGCAGCGGGCAATTGGATGAGCAGTTCTTC. Its translation is CASSGQLDEQFF.

This chain connects TRBV19 to TRBJ2-3, with D tentatively TRBD1 (5 bases). The germline CDR1 and CDR2 sequences are LNHDA and SQIVND (reference sequence). Trimming took 5 bases from V and 3 from J, leaving 12 bases between them. The CDR3 contains 14 residues. The CDR3 coding sequence is TGTGCCAGTAGTCCATCGCACAGGACAGATACGCAGTATTTT. It is translated as CASSPSHRTDTQYF.

In this sample, this clone turned up a few times. V is TRBV5-5 and J is TRBJ2-2; 15 nucleotides line up with TRBD2. Per the germline V gene, CDR1 is SGHKS and CDR2 is YYEKEE (reference sequence). CDR3 size: 18 residues. Trimming took 0 bases from V and 5 from J; bases not matched to a gene: 5. Here the CDR3 reads CASSLGTSGGAVTGELFF. Here the CDR3 DNA reads TGTGCCAGCAGCTTGGGGACTAGCGGGGGGGCCGTGACCGGGGAGCTGTTTTTT.

This chain joins TRBV6-5 and TRBJ1-4; TRBD1 matches at 7 bases. V was pared by 6 bases and J by 12 bases, with 4 bases of the junction left unmatched. CDR3 size: 11 residues. CDR1 is MNHEY, CDR2 SVGAGI, per germline. The CDR3 region is CASSHTGELFF. The CDR3 DNA reads TGTGCCAGCAGCCACACAGGGGAACTGTTTTTT.

The CDR3 sequence is CASRPTGQTPYEQYV. In DNA, the CDR3 is TGTGCCAGCAGACCGACAGGCCAAACCCCCTACGAGCAGTACGTC. This chain links TRBV28 with TRBJ2-7; perhaps TRBD1 as D (6 bases). The V gene lost 6 bases and the J gene lost 2 bases, with 17 bases spanning the gap. Germline values: CDR1 MDHEN, CDR2 SYDVKM. The CDR3 covers 15 residues.

This clone has a handful of counts. The rearrangement links TRBV5-6 to TRBJ2-3; possible D gene TRBD2, 6 bases. There are 15 residues in the CDR3. CDR1 SGHDT and CDR2 YYEEEE come from the germline V gene. With 6 bases removed from V and 1 base from J, the gap between germline ends came to 15 bases. The chain's CDR3 is CASILGGRGTDTQYF. The CDR3 nucleotides are TGTGCCAGCATCCTGGGAGGACGTGGCACAGATACGCAGTATTTT.

The chain uses TRBV19 and TRBJ2-1, with D unclear. V lost 5 bases, J lost 0 bases, and 5 bases lay in between. The germline V gene has CDR1 LNHDA and CDR2 SQIVND (reference sequence). CDR3 length: 13 amino acids. The chain's CDR3 is CASSYSSYNEQFF. In DNA, the CDR3 is TGTGCCAGTAGTTATAGCTCCTACAATGAGCAGTTCTTC.